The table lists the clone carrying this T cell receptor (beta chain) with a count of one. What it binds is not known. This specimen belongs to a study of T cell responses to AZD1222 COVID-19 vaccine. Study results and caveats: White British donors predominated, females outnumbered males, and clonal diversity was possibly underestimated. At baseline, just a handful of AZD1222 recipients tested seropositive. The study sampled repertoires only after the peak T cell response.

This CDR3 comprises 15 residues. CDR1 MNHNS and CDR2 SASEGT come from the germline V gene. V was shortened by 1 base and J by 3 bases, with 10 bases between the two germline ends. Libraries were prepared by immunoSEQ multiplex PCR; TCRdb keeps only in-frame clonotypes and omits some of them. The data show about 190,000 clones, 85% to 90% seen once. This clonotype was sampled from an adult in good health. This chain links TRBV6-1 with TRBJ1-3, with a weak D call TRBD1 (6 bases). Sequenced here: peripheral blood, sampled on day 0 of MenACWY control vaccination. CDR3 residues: CASSEGWGLGNTIYF. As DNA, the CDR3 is TGTGCCAGCAGTGAAGGGTGGGGGCTTGGAAACACCATATATTTT.